What follows are 21 T cell receptor beta chains derived from one specimen sequenced in a study of T-cell memory formation after mild COVID-19. A single record per CDR3 protein comes from TCRdb applying MiXCR to the 5' RACE reads. The profile covers about 310,000 distinct CDR3 sequences, with 15% to 20% appearing a single time and 21% taken by the ten largest. What was sequenced was PBMCs or a T cell subset sorted from them (not recorded which). All receptors derive from a man younger than 35 who had mild COVID-19 (a few samples of this study predate the infection). Cell type and time point are not known.

This clonotype was seen a few times. The V call is TRBV4-1, the J call TRBJ2-5; D uncertain. From germline, CDR1 is MGHRA and CDR2 YSYEKL. Trimming took off 0 bases at V and 9 bases at J, with 20 bases between the two ends. CDR3 size: 16 residues. CDR3 loop: CASSQDRWVRVWAQYF. CDR3 nucleotides: TGCGCCAGCAGCCAAGATCGATGGGTCCGGGTATGGGCCCAGTACTTC.

This chain links TRBV5-6 with TRBJ2-2, with 9 nucleotides matching TRBD1. This CDR3 has 19 amino acids. The J segment lost 3 bases and the V segment lost 1 base, leaving 13 bases of the junction unmatched. CDR1 is SGHDT and CDR2 is YYEEEE in the germline V gene. The chain's CDR3 is CASSLRVGQGDLDTGELFF. CDR3 nucleotide sequence: TGTGCCAGCAGCTTGAGAGTGGGACAGGGTGATTTAGACACCGGGGAGCTGTTTTTT.

This chain uses TRBV7-2 with TRBJ1-2, with unresolved D. This CDR3 has 13 residues. Trimming stripped 1 base from V and 8 bases from J, with 11 bases between. Germline loops: CDR1 SGHTA, CDR2 FQGNSA. CDR3 sequence reads: CASSLETGTGYTF. The CDR3 DNA sequence: TGTGCCAGCAGCTTAGAAACTGGCACAGGCTACACCTTC.

This clonotype was counted ten times or more. The V gene is TRBV10-3, the J gene TRBJ2-1, with 9 bases aligning to TRBD2. The CDR3 has 15 amino acids. With V trimmed by 4 bases and J by 3 bases, 4 bases remained unmatched. Germline V lookup: CDR1 ENHRY, CDR2 SYGVKD. CDR3 residues: CAISAQRGDYNEQFF. The CDR3 DNA is TGTGCCATCAGTGCGCAGCGGGGGGACTACAATGAGCAGTTCTTC.

This clonotype was observed many times. V usage is TRBV20-1 and J usage is TRBJ2-1, with TRBD2 matching 11 bases. Germline lookup yields CDR1 DFQATT and CDR2 SNEGSKA (reference sequence). The CDR3 length is 15 residues. The V and J ends lost 5 bases and 8 bases, in that order; junction bases with no gene match: 11. The CDR3 sequence: CSALLAGGLSHEQFF. CDR3 in DNA: TGCAGTGCTCTCCTAGCGGGGGGACTAAGTCATGAGCAGTTCTTC.

This clonotype showed up just a few times. The chain couples TRBV5-1 to TRBJ2-3; no clear D gene. V lost 5 bases and J 4 bases, leaving 20 bases between the germline ends. Germline-derived CDR1 and CDR2 are SGHRS and YFSETQ. This CDR3 spans 16 amino acids. CDR3 DNA: TGCGCCAGCAGGATGGCGGACGGTCGTGTCGCAGATACGCAGTATTTT. Translating gives CASRMADGRVADTQYF.

This clonotype was observed a few times. The chain links TRBV12-3 or TRBV12-4 to TRBJ2-3; TRBD1 is a possible D gene (5 bases). There are 14 residues in the CDR3. V was trimmed by 5 bases and J by 6 bases, leaving 15 bases between them. In DNA, the CDR3 is TGTGCCAGCAGTCAGACCCAGGGTGGGGATACGCAGTATTTT. It codes for CASSQTQGGDTQYF.

In its sample, this clonotype was seen a few times. V is TRBV4-2 and J is TRBJ1-3; weak D call: TRBD1 (5 bases). Germline V gene sequence: CDR1 LGHNA, CDR2 YNFKEQ. V gave up 1 base and J gave up 0 bases, with 13 bases separating them. The CDR3 runs to 17 residues. CDR3 sequence (DNA): TGTGCCAGCAGCCAAGTATCAGGCGGGGGCTCTGGAAACACCATATATTTT. It yields the protein CASSQVSGGGSGNTIYF.

The chain has TRBV10-3 and TRBJ2-3; 8 bases agree with TRBD2. The V segment lost 8 bases and the J segment 5 bases; nucleotides outside the gene matches: 6. The CDR3 has 13 amino acids. Germline CDR1 reads ENHRY; CDR2 reads SYGVKD. The CDR3 DNA follows: TGTGCCATCGCAGCAGCGGGGGAAGATACGCAGTATTTT. It is translated as CAIAAAGEDTQYF.

This clonotype has a handful of counts. The genes are TRBV5-1 and TRBJ1-4, with a weak D call TRBD1 (5 bases). Per germline, CDR1 SGHRS and CDR2 YFSETQ. V gave up 4 bases and J gave up 3 bases, with 19 bases separating them. The CDR3 extends over 17 amino acids. This chain's CDR3 is CASSLYSIRDSNEKLFF. DNA of the CDR3: TGCGCCAGCAGCCTGTACTCAATCCGGGACTCTAATGAAAAACTGTTTTTT.

This clonotype was seen more than once but under ten times. V and J are TRBV5-1 and TRBJ2-3; 7 bases are a match to TRBD2. After removal of 2 bases from V and 3 bases from J, the junction contained 9 bases not matched to a gene. In germline, CDR1 is SGHRS, CDR2 YFSETQ. The CDR3 contains 16 residues. In DNA, the CDR3 is TGCGCCAGCAGCTTAGGATCTAGCGGAACAACAGATACGCAGTATTTT. Translation: CASSLGSSGTTDTQYF.

This clonotype was observed a few times. The genes are TRBV7-9 and TRBJ2-7, with 10 bases that match TRBD1. V was pared by 5 bases and J by 2 bases, with 9 bases of the junction left unmatched. This CDR3 spans 16 amino acids. Germline values: CDR1 SEHNR, CDR2 FQNEAQ (reference sequence). CDR3 nucleotides: TGTGCCAGCAGCCGATCGGGACAGGGGCGTCCCTACGAGCAGTACTTC. Residues: CASSRSGQGRPYEQYF.

This clonotype was seen a handful of times. The J gene is TRBJ2-2, the V gene TRBV6-2 or TRBV6-3; 7 bases align to TRBD1. The trim removed 8 bases at V and 2 bases at J, leaving 5 bases unmatched. Germline values: CDR1 MNHEY, CDR2 SVGEGT. This CDR3 is built from 14 residues. In DNA, the CDR3 is TGTGCCAGCCCAGACAGGGAAAACACCGGGGAGCTGTTTTTT. It codes for CASPDRENTGELFF.

This clonotype was recorded many times. The genes are TRBV6-5 and TRBJ2-2, with D perhaps matching TRBD1 (5 bases). The germline V gene encodes CDR1 MNHEY and CDR2 SVGAGI. Between the trimmed V and J ends, which lost 7 bases and 5 bases, there was a span of 14 bases. The CDR3 spans 14 residues. The CDR3 reads CASTQGGSTGELFF. The CDR3 DNA is TGTGCCAGCACCCAGGGTGGGTCGACCGGGGAGCTGTTTTTT.

The V call is TRBV27, the J call TRBJ1-5, with D possibly being TRBD1 (5 bases). Trimming took 4 bases from V and 5 from J, leaving 15 bases between them. Germline lookup yields CDR1 MNHEY and CDR2 SMNVEV (reference sequence). This CDR3 has 15 residues. CDR3 in amino acids: CASSYIGGVHQPQHF. CDR3 sequence (DNA): TGTGCCAGCAGTTATATTGGGGGGGTGCATCAGCCCCAGCATTTT.

The chain links TRBV20-1 to TRBJ2-1, with D unclear. Germline values: CDR1 DFQATT, CDR2 SNEGSKA (reference sequence). The CDR3 loop spans 16 amino acids. V was clipped by 0 bases and J by 0 bases, with 12 bases between them. CDR3 protein: CSARDGHRSSYNEQFF. The CDR3 DNA reads TGCAGTGCTAGAGATGGCCACAGAAGCTCCTACAATGAGCAGTTCTTC.

The chain has TRBV10-3 and TRBJ2-5, with 13 bases fitting TRBD2. The CDR3 extends over 17 amino acids. V was pared by 0 bases and J by 2 bases, with 3 bases of the junction left unmatched. Germline V CDR1 and CDR2: ENHRY, SYGVKD. The CDR3 sequence is CAISESPGLAGQETQYF. The CDR3 DNA reads TGTGCCATCAGTGAGTCACCGGGACTAGCGGGGCAAGAGACCCAGTACTTC.

This clonotype has just a few counts. In nucleotides, the CDR3 is TGCGCCAGCAGCTCAGTGTCCCTGGGGGCGGCTGGGGCCAACGTCCTGACTTTC. This encodes CASSSVSLGAAGANVLTF. The chain employs TRBV5-1 and TRBJ2-6; the D gene is possibly TRBD1 (6 bases). Germline V CDR1 and CDR2: SGHRS, YFSETQ. Trimming shortened V by 3 bases and J by 2 bases, and 18 bases separated the two germline ends. The CDR3 contains 18 residues.

The table lists this clonotype with a few counts. The chain is built from TRBV7-3 and TRBJ1-1; 7 bases align to TRBD1. Trimming removed 5 bases from V and 5 bases from J; junction bases left unmatched: 5. Germline CDR1 and CDR2: SGHTA and FQGTGA. The length of the CDR3 is 13 residues. This CDR3 is CASSNRGWTEAFF. For the CDR3, the DNA is TGTGCCAGCAGCAACAGGGGTTGGACTGAAGCTTTCTTT.

This clonotype has more than one count but fewer than ten. The V gene is TRBV5-1, the J gene TRBJ1-1; 8 nucleotides line up with TRBD1. The germline CDR1 and CDR2 sequences are SGHRS and YFSETQ. V lost 2 bases to trimming and J lost 3 bases; unmatched junction nucleotides: 12. CDR3 length: 17 residues. CDR3 sequence reads: CASSFWAGGASDTEAFF. CDR3 nucleotides: TGCGCCAGCAGCTTTTGGGCAGGGGGCGCCTCGGACACTGAAGCTTTCTTT.

This clonotype was seen many times. The CDR3 reads CASSLAGDTDTQYF. For the CDR3, the DNA is TGTGCCAGCAGCCTGGCGGGGGACACAGATACGCAGTATTTT. The chain carries TRBV3-1 and TRBJ2-3; 7 bases agree with TRBD2. V shed 4 bases, J shed 2 bases, and the junction held 3 bases outside the gene matches. CDR1 and CDR2 (germline): LGHDT, YNNKEL (reference sequence). This CDR3 spans 14 amino acids.